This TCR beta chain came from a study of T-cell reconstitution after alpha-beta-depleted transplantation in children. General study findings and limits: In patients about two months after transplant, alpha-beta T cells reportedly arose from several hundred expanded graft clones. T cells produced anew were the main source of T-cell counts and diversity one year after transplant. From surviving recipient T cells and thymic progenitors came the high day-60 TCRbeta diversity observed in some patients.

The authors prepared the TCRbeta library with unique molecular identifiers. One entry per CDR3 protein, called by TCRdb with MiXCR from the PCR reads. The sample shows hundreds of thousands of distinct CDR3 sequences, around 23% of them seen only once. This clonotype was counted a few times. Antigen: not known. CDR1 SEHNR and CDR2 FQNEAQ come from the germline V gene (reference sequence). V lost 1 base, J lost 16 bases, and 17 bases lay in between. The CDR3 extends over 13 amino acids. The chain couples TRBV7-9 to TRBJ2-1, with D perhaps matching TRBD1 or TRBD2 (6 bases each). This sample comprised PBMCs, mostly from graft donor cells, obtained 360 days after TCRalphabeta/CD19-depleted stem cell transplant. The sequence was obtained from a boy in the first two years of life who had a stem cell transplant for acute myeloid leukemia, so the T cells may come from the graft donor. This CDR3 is CASSLELRGRAFF. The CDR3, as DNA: TGTGCCAGCAGCTTAGAGCTCCGGGGGCGCGCCTTCTTC.